This T cell receptor beta chain derives from a study of Ad26.COV2.S vaccination and SARS-CoV-2 variants. Treatment specified: some 20 received Ad26.COV2.S at low or high dose, single or two shots; 5 received placebo; per-sample allocation not given. Sampling took place 63 days after the first vaccine or placebo injection. The assay was immunoSEQ multiplex PCR, and TCRdb's table has in-frame clones only and misses some. The data show under 500,000 clones, with approximately 92% seen just once and around 1.8% held by the top ten. This TCR derives from a person aged 18-65 years who received the Ad26.COV2.S COVID-19 vaccine or a placebo. The starting material was peripheral blood, obtained in a trial of Ad26.COV2.S vaccine versus placebo.

The CDR3, as DNA: TGTGCCAGCAGCCCCCGGACAGCCTGGGAGCAGTACTTC. The encoded protein is CASSPRTAWEQYF. The chain has TRBV7-9 and TRBJ2-7; maybe TRBD1 (6 bases). The CDR3 runs 13 residues. Germline values: CDR1 SEHNR, CDR2 FQNEAQ (reference sequence). With 5 bases removed from V and 7 bases from J, the gap between germline ends came to 15 bases.